This T cell receptor (beta chain) appears in the sequencing data of a study of blood T cell repertoires in COVID-19. Study details: Sites in the United States, Italy and Spain provided acute and convalescent COVID-19 samples. T cells, B-cell-depleted T cells, or PBMCs provided the cDNA or gDNA that served as material.

As originally analysed: Nucleated cell counts were estimated from reference gene primer amplification. Sequencing used immunoSEQ multiplex PCR; TCRdb keeps in-frame clones, though not all of them. D and trimming were read from the DNA, whereas the V and J calls and clone size are those reported in that table. This table has roughly 430,000 clones, approximately 86% appearing once. Germline V gives CDR1 SEHNR, CDR2 FQNEAQ (reference sequence). With 5 bases removed from V and 3 bases from J, the gap between germline ends came to 11 bases. The CDR3 contains 14 residues. Clinical histories supplied by participants themselves formed the basis of cohort assignment.

The receptor's source is a woman aged 40 to 50 with acute COVID-19. Source material: PBMCs or T cells enriched from blood (not recorded which). V usage is TRBV7-9 and J usage is TRBJ1-5; perhaps TRBD1 as D (6 bases). The CDR3 here is CASSKTGFNQPQHF. CDR3 bases: TGTGCCAGCAGCAAAACAGGGTTCAATCAGCCCCAGCATTTT.